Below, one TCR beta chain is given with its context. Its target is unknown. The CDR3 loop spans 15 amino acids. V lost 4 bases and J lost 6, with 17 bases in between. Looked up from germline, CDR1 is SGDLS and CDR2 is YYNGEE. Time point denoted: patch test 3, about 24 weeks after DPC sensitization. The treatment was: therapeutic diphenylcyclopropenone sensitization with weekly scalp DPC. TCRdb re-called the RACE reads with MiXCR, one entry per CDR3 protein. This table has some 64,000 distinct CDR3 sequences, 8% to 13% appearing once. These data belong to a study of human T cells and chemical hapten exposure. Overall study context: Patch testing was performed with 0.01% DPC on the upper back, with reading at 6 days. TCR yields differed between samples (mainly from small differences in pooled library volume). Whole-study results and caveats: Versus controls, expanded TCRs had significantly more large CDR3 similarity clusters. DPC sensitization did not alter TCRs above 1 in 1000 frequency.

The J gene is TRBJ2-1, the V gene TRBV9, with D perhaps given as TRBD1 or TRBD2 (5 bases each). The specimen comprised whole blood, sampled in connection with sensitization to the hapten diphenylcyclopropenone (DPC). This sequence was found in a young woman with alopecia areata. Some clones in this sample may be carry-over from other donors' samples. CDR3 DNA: TGTGCCAGCAGCCCACGGGACCCCCAGGGCAATGAGCAGTTCTTC. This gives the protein CASSPRDPQGNEQFF. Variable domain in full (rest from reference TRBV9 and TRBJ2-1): DSGVTQTPKHLITATGQRVTLRCSPRSGDLSVYWYQQSLDQGLQFLIQYYNGEERAKGNILERFSAQQFPDLHSELNLSSLELGDSALYFCASSPRDPQGNEQFFGPGTRLTVL.